The clone carrying this T cell receptor beta chain came up a few times. Its cognate antigen is unknown. This sample was taken from a study of T cells in Graves' hyperthyroidism and ophthalmopathy. Looking at the study overall: Peripheral blood was drawn at first diagnosis, prior to all treatment. Study observations and caveats: Most clonotypes that expanded in the thyroid above 0.001 also showed up in blood. The model predicted ophthalmopathy a median approximately seven months before onset. Using 13 V-J features, a model discriminated ophthalmopathy from stable hyperthyroidism.

RNA transcripts were the template for amplifying TCR beta CDR3 regions. HTBI primers were used for first-round RT-PCR of the TCR CDR3. Each CDR3 protein is one row after TCRdb ran MiXCR on the multiplex PCR reads. The table includes approximately 400,000 distinct CDR3 sequences, 19% detected once. This TCR derives from a woman between 18 and 30 years old with Graves' hyperthyroidism. The specimen was blood.

The CDR3 is CVCTAGQITNTGELFF. The CDR3 region has the DNA TGTGTCTGCACCGCAGGGCAGATAACGAACACCGGGGAGCTGTTTTTT. V and J are TRBV28 and TRBJ2-2; possibly TRBD1 for D (5 bases). This CDR3 is 16 amino acids long. Germline V gene data show CDR1 as MDHEN and CDR2 as SYDVKM.